The 2 T cell receptor beta chains in this list originate from one sample, sequenced in a study of radiotherapy plus CTLA-4 blockade in lung cancer. Clones were read by immunoSEQ multiplex PCR, and TCRdb kept only the in-frame ones, dropping some. The sample has 43,000 or so clones, around 73% seen once; the top ten hold 3.5% to 4%. The input for sequencing was peripheral blood, taken from a patient treated with radiotherapy plus ipilimumab. All receptors come from a human donor with non-small cell lung cancer who had a complete response to radiotherapy plus ipilimumab.

The gene calls are TRBV27 and TRBJ2-3; D uncertain. The CDR3 extends over 15 amino acids. The germline CDR1 and CDR2 sequences are MNHEY and SMNVEV (reference sequence). Trimming removed 0 bases at V and 0 bases at J, with 7 bases between. CDR3 sequence reads: CASSLSWQSTDTQYF. The CDR3 DNA sequence: TGTGCCAGCAGTTTATCGTGGCAAAGCACAGATACGCAGTATTTT.

The chain carries TRBV7-9 and TRBJ1-2, with TRBD1 identical over 8 bases. V dropped 1 base and J dropped 7; count of bases not matched to a gene: 5. Germline CDR1 and CDR2: SEHNR and FQNEAQ (reference sequence). The CDR3 length is 14 residues. Here the CDR3 DNA reads TGTGCCAGCAGCTTAGATGGCAGGGGGCTTGGCTACACCTTC. Translated, it gives CASSLDGRGLGYTF.